The present entry profiles one TCR beta chain with its context. The antigen this receptor binds is unknown. The data belong to a study of T cells expressing NK-cell markers (dated by TCRdb to the early 2020s). Context from the whole study: Fewer than ten donors provided sorted CD3+CD56+NKG2C+, CD3+CD56+NKG2C- and CD3+CD56-NKG2C+ T-cell subsets, whose TCR beta-chain repertoires were profiled. Libraries were sequenced as 2 x 150 bp reads on Illumina HiSeq 2000/2500, MiSeq or NextSeq. The study sequenced eight donors, all healthy volunteers chosen at random: three men and five women. Of the eight sequenced donors, seven were found to be HCMV-seropositive and one was found to be HCMV-seronegative. Results and caveats for the whole study, not just this receptor: Those dominant clonotypes were again the most abundant among CD3+CD56-NKG2C+ cells in a handful of donors, at about 25-60.1%. In several donors, the dominant CD3+CD56+NKG2C+ clonotypes ranked among the top 10 CD8+ clonotypes, making up roughly 1.0-7.0% of CD8+ T cells. Whether the expanded NKG2C-expressing T cell clones were specific for HCMV antigens remained unclear.

HCMV-specific IgG was detected in serum with a commercial ELISA kit to determine HCMV serostatus. Peripheral blood mononuclear cells were isolated from blood by Ficoll density gradient centrifugation. CDR1 is given as KGHSH and CDR2 as LQKENI, both from the germline V gene. The CDR3 goes from the cysteine to the phenylalanine over 16 residues. No DNA has been recorded. The run used an Illumina HiSeq 2000. The TCR beta cDNA libraries were made using 5'RACE template switching, a step that added both a universal primer site and unique molecular identifiers. cDNA synthesis was primed from the TCR beta constant segment, followed by two successive PCR amplification steps. The published analysis was carried out like this. Reads were demultiplexed and grouped by UMI with MIGEC, and clonotypes were assembled and quantified with MiTCR. To exclude erroneous sequences, only TCR cDNA sequences supported by at least two reads were retained. Downstream repertoire analysis used the tcR package, and clonotypes were matched across fractions by CDR3 nucleotide sequence plus V segment. VDJmatch was used to annotate antigen specificity against VDJdb, with one amino acid substitution in CDR3 permitted. TCRdb reanalyzed the reads, keeping one entry per CDR3 protein sequence and omitting DNA. What appears here as the V and J calls and clone size reflects TCRdb's work, not the paper's. The table for this sample shows hundreds of thousands of distinct CDR3 sequences. The top ten clonotypes cover approximately 6.8% of the sample.

The clonotype originates from a woman aged 18 to 75 in good health. The chain uses TRBV18 and TRBJ1-1. Sequencing was carried out using blood T cells: a sorted CD56 or NKG2C T cell subset, CD4+ or CD8+ T cells, or bulk PBMC T cells (not recorded which). CDR3 loop: CASSPPRDSMNTEAFF.